Given below is one T cell receptor (beta chain) in context. The target antigen is unknown. This specimen includes other DNA sequences encoding the same CDR3. The data belong to a study of cytomegalovirus exposure and HLA in healthy donors. Germline V gives CDR1 SGHTA, CDR2 FQGNSA. Deletions cut 3 bases from V and 5 bases from J, with 10 bases between. The CDR3 is 13 residues long. Broader study findings: Later on, an analysis showed TCR association rates differing by HLA locus, with DRB1 the most and HLA-C the fewest. In an earlier analysis, about 87% or about 30%: the productive usage of most TCR beta V segments.

Both 60 Vbeta primers and 13 Jbeta primers went into the PCR. Sequencing was performed with immunoSEQ multiplex PCR; in TCRdb, only in-frame clones are kept and a portion is missing. The sample shows 150,000 to 200,000 clones, around 85% of them seen only once. The clonotype originates from a human donor in good health. The specimen sequenced was PBMCs. V is TRBV7-2 and J is TRBJ2-5, with a possible D match to TRBD2 (6 bases). In DNA form, the CDR3 reads TGTGCCAGCAGCTTGGAAGGAGGGGAGACCCAGTACTTC. Its protein is CASSLEGGETQYF.